This T cell receptor (beta chain) was identified during a study of T-cell reconstitution after alpha-beta-depleted transplantation in children. The CDR3 spans 16 residues. In germline, CDR1 is SQVTM, CDR2 ANQGSEA. V was shortened by 4 bases and J by 0 bases, with 19 bases between the two germline ends. It was with unique molecular identifiers that the TCRbeta library was prepared. From the PCR reads, TCRdb called clonotypes with MiXCR, one entry per CDR3 protein. The sample consists of 440,000 or so distinct CDR3 sequences, approximately 42% of them appearing once. This clonotype was picked up many times.

This rearrangement joins TRBV29-1 to TRBJ2-7; D might be TRBD1 (7 bases). The sample consisted of PBMCs, taken before TCRalphabeta/CD19-depleted stem cell transplant. The sequence was obtained from a girl aged 2 to 9 with aplastic anemia, due to receive a stem cell transplant. CDR3: CSVVGQGEVYSYEQYF. CDR3 DNA sequence: TGCAGCGTTGTAGGGCAGGGGGAGGTCTACTCCTACGAGCAGTACTTC.